This entry lists 23 T cell receptor beta chains sequenced from one sample in a study of blood T cell repertoires in COVID-19. Libraries were prepared by immunoSEQ multiplex PCR; TCRdb keeps only in-frame clonotypes and omits some of them. The sample lists 300,000 to 350,000 clones; under 90% were seen once. The sequencing sample was made of peripheral blood. The source is a woman under 40 with COVID-19, enrolled during active disease.

The chain recombines TRBV6-5 with TRBJ1-5; weak D call: TRBD1 (5 bases). This CDR3 comprises 13 residues. The germline V gene encodes CDR1 MNHEY and CDR2 SVGAGI. The CDR3 DNA reads as TGTGCTCCGACGGTGGGGGGGAACCAGCCCCAGCATTTT. This encodes CAPTVGGNQPQHF.

The chain uses TRBV6-6 and TRBJ2-3, with TRBD1 matching 8 bases. The CDR3 length is 15 residues. The ends lost 0 bases at V and 1 base at J; junction bases unmatched: 0. Germline V gene sequence: CDR1 MNHNY, CDR2 SVGAGI (reference sequence). The CDR3 loop is CASSYSGQGTDTQYF. The CDR3 DNA reads as TGTGCCAGCAGTTACTCGGGACAGGGCACAGATACGCAGTATTTT.

The chain combines TRBV11-2 with TRBJ2-7, with D tentatively TRBD2 (6 bases). Germline-derived CDR1 and CDR2 are SGHAT and FQNNGV. Trimming left V 5 bases short and J 2 bases short, with 16 bases between. This CDR3 spans 15 amino acids. CDR3 nucleotides: TGTGCCAGCAGCGGCGGGTCGGGAGCACCCTACGAGCAGTACTTC. It codes for CASSGGSGAPYEQYF.

CDR3 sequence (DNA): TGTGCCTGGAACCCGACAGGGAACACTGAAGCTTTCTTT. Its translation is CAWNPTGNTEAFF. J is TRBJ1-1 and V is TRBV30; maybe TRBD1 (6 bases). The CDR3 totals 13 residues. Germline lookup yields CDR1 GTSNPN and CDR2 SVGIG (reference sequence). With 4 bases removed from V and 1 base from J, the gap between germline ends came to 10 bases. The whole variable domain, filled in from reference TRBV30 and TRBJ1-1, reads SQTIHQWPATLVQPVGSPLSLECTVEGTSNPNLYWYRQAAGRGLQLLFYSVGIGQISSEVPQNLSASRPQDRQFILSSKKLLLSDSGFYLCAWNPTGNTEAFFGQGTRLTVV.

This chain uses TRBV5-4 with TRBJ2-7; 10 nucleotides line up with TRBD2. CDR1 and CDR2 from the germline V gene are SGHNT and YYREEE (reference sequence). This CDR3 has 15 residues. V was clipped by 0 bases and J by 7 bases; unmatched bases: 7. The chain's CDR3 is CASSLGAGGLGEQYF. The CDR3 DNA reads TGTGCCAGCAGCTTGGGAGCGGGAGGGCTGGGAGAGCAGTACTTC.

Worth noting for this clone: The same CDR3 also results from other DNA sequences found in this sample. The chain combines TRBV10-3 with TRBJ2-7, with 9 bases lining up with TRBD2. Germline V gene data show CDR1 as ENHRY and CDR2 as SYGVKD. With V trimmed by 3 bases and J by 3 bases, 6 bases remained unmatched. CDR3 length equals 15 residues. The CDR3 bases are TGTGCCATCAGTGATACGACTAGCGGTTTCTACGAGCAGTACTTC. It specifies CAISDTTSGFYEQYF.

This clone was counted only a few times. The rearrangement uses TRBV6-5 and TRBJ1-3; 8 positions agree with TRBD1. CDR1 and CDR2 (germline): MNHEY, SVGAGI. The CDR3 sequence is 13 residues long. V trimming: 10 bases; J trimming: 7 bases; junction bases outside the gene matches: 9. The CDR3 nucleotides read TGTGCCACCGGCGACAGGGGCGTTAACACCATATATTTT. Its translation is CATGDRGVNTIYF.

The genes are TRBV19 and TRBJ2-7; D is unresolved. V lost 3 bases and J 5 bases, leaving 11 bases between the germline ends. The CDR3 contains 13 residues. CDR1 is LNHDA and CDR2 is SQIVND in the germline V gene (reference sequence). This CDR3 reads CASSMKQGDEQYF. CDR3 coding DNA: TGTGCCAGTAGTATGAAACAAGGAGACGAGCAGTACTTC.

This clone was counted a single time. The rearrangement links TRBV27 to TRBJ2-5; possibly TRBD2 for D (6 bases). The V gene's germline CDR1 is MNHEY and CDR2 SMNVEV (reference sequence). The CDR3 is 14 amino acids. The V and J ends lost 3 bases and 5 bases respectively, with 13 bases between them. Here the CDR3 DNA reads TGTGCCAGCAGTTTTAGGGCCGCGGGGGAGACCCAGTACTTC. Protein product: CASSFRAAGETQYF.

The chain employs TRBV7-6 and TRBJ2-1, with 8 bases fitting TRBD2. The germline V gene has CDR1 SGHVS and CDR2 FNYEAQ. V shed 0 bases, J shed 8 bases, and the junction held 6 bases outside the gene matches. CDR3 length: 15 residues. CDR3 DNA sequence: TGTGCCAGCAGCTTAGCCGCGGGAGGCGGCGATGAGCAGTTCTTC. Translating it yields CASSLAAGGGDEQFF.

The V call is TRBV19, the J call TRBJ1-1; D unclear. The CDR3 spans 14 residues. Germline-derived CDR1 and CDR2 are LNHDA and SQIVND (reference sequence). V was pared by 1 base and J by 7 bases, with 13 bases between. In DNA form, the CDR3 reads TGTGCCAGTAGTATAGCTCGGGAGACGAGTGAAGCTTTCTTT. Translation: CASSIARETSEAFF.

The chain employs TRBV20-1 and TRBJ2-5, with D possibly matching TRBD1 (5 bases). CDR3 length equals 14 residues. The V gene's germline CDR1 is DFQATT and CDR2 SNEGSKA (reference sequence). Trimming removed 3 bases at V and 1 base at J, with 12 bases between. DNA of the CDR3: TGCAGTGCTAGTTGGAGAAGGGGCCAAGAGACCCAGTACTTC. Its translation is CSASWRRGQETQYF.

The rearrangement uses TRBV5-1 and TRBJ1-1; no clear D gene. The CDR3 sequence is 13 residues long. Germline-derived CDR1 and CDR2 are SGHRS and YFSETQ. V was pared by 0 bases and J by 3 bases, with 6 bases between. The CDR3 region is CASSLGGDTEAFF. CDR3 nucleotide sequence: TGCGCCAGCAGCTTGGGGGGAGACACTGAAGCTTTCTTT. Full variable domain (rest looked up from reference TRBV5-1 and TRBJ1-1): KAGVTQTPRYLIKTRGQQVTLSCSPISGHRSVSWYQQTPGQGLQFLFEYFSETQRNKGNFPGRFSGRQFSNSRSEMNVSTLELGDSALYLCASSLGGDTEAFFGQGTRLTVV.

The chain recombines TRBV6-5 with TRBJ1-2, with 9 bases matching TRBD1. Germline CDR1 is MNHEY and CDR2 is SVGAGI. This CDR3 contains 14 residues. J was trimmed by 3 bases and V by 6 bases; bases with no gene match: 5. CDR3 coding DNA: TGTGCCAGCAGCTCCGACAGGGGGGACTATGGCTACACCTTC. The encoded protein is CASSSDRGDYGYTF.

J is TRBJ1-2 and V is TRBV9, with D possibly being TRBD1 (6 bases). Trimming removed 5 bases at V and 0 bases at J, with 17 bases between. The length of the CDR3 is 16 residues. Germline assignment: CDR1 SGDLS and CDR2 YYNGEE. The CDR3 here is CASRILQGRTNYGYTF. The CDR3 DNA reads as TGTGCCAGCAGGATCCTCCAGGGGCGCACTAACTATGGCTACACCTTC. The variable domain in full, with the rest retrieved from reference TRBV9 and TRBJ1-2, is DSGVTQTPKHLITATGQRVTLRCSPRSGDLSVYWYQQSLDQGLQFLIQYYNGEERAKGNILERFSAQQFPDLHSELNLSSLELGDSALYFCASRILQGRTNYGYTFGSGTRLTVV.

The rearrangement links TRBV10-3 to TRBJ2-2; the D is unclear. Between the trimmed V and J ends, which lost 6 bases and 13 bases, there was a span of 21 bases. Per germline, CDR1 ENHRY and CDR2 SYGVKD. This CDR3 spans 14 amino acids. CDR3 DNA sequence: TGTGCCATCAGCGACGTTCGTGAGGTTTCGGGGCTGTTTTTT. Translating it yields CAISDVREVSGLFF.

The V and J genes are TRBV12-3 or TRBV12-4 and TRBJ1-1, with 7 bases that match TRBD1. The V and J ends lost 7 bases and 4 bases, in that order; junction bases with no gene match: 3. The CDR3 has 12 amino acids. This CDR3 is CASINRGTEAFF. CDR3 in DNA: TGTGCCAGCATTAACAGGGGCACTGAAGCTTTCTTT.

V and J are TRBV15 and TRBJ1-4; 9 nucleotides line up with TRBD1. V shed 1 base and J 8 bases; nucleotides not matched to a gene: 8. Germline V gene lookup returns CDR1 LNHNV and CDR2 YYDKDF (reference sequence). The CDR3 sequence is 16 residues long. This chain's CDR3 is CATSRGPWTGDEKLFF. The CDR3 nucleotides are TGTGCCACCAGCAGAGGTCCATGGACAGGGGACGAAAAACTGTTTTTT.

This clone was recorded only once. This chain connects TRBV18 to TRBJ1-2; 9 bases fit TRBD1. The CDR3 totals 16 residues. Germline-derived CDR1 and CDR2 are KGHSH and LQKENI. After removal of 1 base from V and 7 bases from J, the junction contained 10 bases not matched to a gene. In DNA form, the CDR3 reads TGTGCCAGCTCACCACGACAGGGACAGGGAGTCCCTGGCTACACCTTC. Translated: CASSPRQGQGVPGYTF.

The chain has TRBV28 and TRBJ2-5; 13 bases align to TRBD2. V was pared by 6 bases and J by 4 bases, with 5 bases of the junction left unmatched. Germline-derived CDR1 and CDR2 are MDHEN and SYDVKM. The CDR3 is 15 residues long. This CDR3 is CASSPGTSGIETQYF. The CDR3 coding sequence is TGTGCCAGCAGCCCAGGGACTAGCGGGATAGAGACCCAGTACTTC.

The chain couples TRBV9 to TRBJ1-3; the D gene is possibly TRBD1 (6 bases). The V and J ends lost 0 bases and 2 bases respectively, with 12 bases between them. Germline assignment: CDR1 SGDLS and CDR2 YYNGEE. This CDR3 comprises 16 residues. The CDR3 DNA is TGTGCCAGCAGCGTAGGTTTGACAGGAGCTGGAAACACCATATATTTT. It codes for CASSVGLTGAGNTIYF.

The gene calls are TRBV19 and TRBJ2-7, with D possibly TRBD2 on 5 matching bases. This CDR3 is 13 amino acids long. Trimming took 8 bases from V and 0 from J, leaving 11 bases between them. Germline loops: CDR1 LNHDA, CDR2 SQIVND (reference sequence). CDR3: CASEGTHSYEQYF. The CDR3 DNA sequence: TGTGCCAGTGAGGGCACCCACTCCTACGAGCAGTACTTC.

V gene TRBV19 combines with J gene TRBJ2-7, with TRBD1 matching 9 bases. Trimming at V came to 5 bases and at J to 3 bases, leaving 11 bases not matched to a gene. The length of the CDR3 is 16 residues. The V gene's germline CDR1 is LNHDA and CDR2 SQIVND (reference sequence). CDR3 in DNA: TGTGCCAGTAGTCTCACCACAGGGGGCAGATACTACGAGCAGTACTTC. This translates into CASSLTTGGRYYEQYF.